Each of the 28 T cell receptor beta chains below was sequenced from the same sample in a study of CD4 T cells in relation to SARS-CoV-2 and coronaviruses. No cognate antigen is known for these TCRs. Here immunoSEQ multiplex PCR was the method, and the copy in TCRdb shows in-frame clones only, minus some. The data show around 26,000 clones, around two thirds seen once. Unexposed donor CD4+ T cells date from about 2011-2019, before the COVID-19 pandemic. Isolation of CD4+ T cells took place after less than twelve days in culture. Source material: CD4+ T cells from PBMCs, cultured in vitro. The receptors derive from a human donor in good health.

J is TRBJ1-2 and V is TRBV15; D not certain. V was cut by 1 base and J by 8 bases, with 5 bases left in between. This CDR3 comprises 11 residues. CDR1 and CDR2 from the germline V gene are LNHNV and YYDKDF (reference sequence). CDR3 in amino acids: CATSRVTGYTF. The CDR3 DNA reads as TGTGCCACCAGCAGAGTGACGGGCTACACCTTC.

V is TRBV6-2 or TRBV6-3 and J is TRBJ1-1; D perhaps matches TRBD1 (5 bases). The CDR3 is 12 residues long. V lost 5 bases, J lost 5 bases, and 9 bases lay in between. Germline V lookup: CDR1 MNHEY, CDR2 SVGEGT. The CDR3 sequence is CASSMGGTEAFF. The DNA for the CDR3 is TGTGCCAGCAGTATGGGGGGGACTGAAGCTTTCTTT.

The rearrangement joins TRBV7-2 to TRBJ1-3; no clear D. V was pared by 1 base and J by 4 bases, with 5 bases between. Germline loops: CDR1 SGHTA, CDR2 FQGNSA. There are 13 residues in the CDR3. In DNA, the CDR3 is TGTGCCAGCAGCTTAGTCAAAGGAAACACCATATATTTT. Amino acid sequence: CASSLVKGNTIYF.

The chain recombines TRBV29-1 with TRBJ2-1; 7 bases agree with TRBD1. The CDR3 loop spans 13 amino acids. The V and J ends lost 3 bases and 7 bases, in that order; junction bases with no gene match: 6. Germline CDR1 is SQVTM and CDR2 is ANQGSEA. CDR3 DNA sequence: TGCAGCGTTGACTTAGACAGGGATAATGAGCAGTTCTTC. Translation gives CSVDLDRDNEQFF.

This clone was counted only a few times. The chain carries TRBV7-9 and TRBJ2-1, with 16 bases that match TRBD2. Trimming removed 3 bases from V and 6 bases from J; junction bases left unmatched: 11. CDR3 length: 19 residues. Germline CDR1 is SEHNR and CDR2 is FQNEAQ (reference sequence). CDR3 bases: TGTGCCAGCAGCTTGGGCGTAGGGACTAGCGGGGGGGCGGGCAATGAGCAGTTCTTC. Amino acid sequence: CASSLGVGTSGGAGNEQFF.

The V gene is TRBV5-1, the J gene TRBJ2-3, with 7 bases aligning to TRBD1. V lost 1 base to trimming and J lost 1 base; unmatched junction nucleotides: 3. The CDR3 has 15 amino acids. From germline, CDR1 is SGHRS and CDR2 YFSETQ. The CDR3 region has the DNA TGCGCCAGCAGCTTGACAGGGGTGGGCACAGATACGCAGTATTTT. This sequence encodes CASSLTGVGTDTQYF.

This clone showed up just a few times. This chain links TRBV5-1 with TRBJ1-1; D gene ambiguous. CDR1 and CDR2 (germline): SGHRS, YFSETQ. V dropped 9 bases and J dropped 6 bases, with 18 bases sitting between them. The CDR3 has 13 residues. CDR3 protein: CATSLGKGAEAFF. The CDR3 DNA reads as TGCGCCACCTCCTTAGGAAAGGGCGCTGAAGCTTTCTTT.

This chain connects TRBV5-1 to TRBJ2-1; a weak D match, TRBD2 (6 bases). The V and J ends lost 5 bases and 6 bases respectively, with 21 bases between them. The CDR3 is 16 residues long. The germline V gene encodes CDR1 SGHRS and CDR2 YFSETQ. The CDR3 loop is CASSSTGHMGGNEQFF. CDR3 in DNA: TGCGCCAGCAGTTCCACCGGGCACATGGGAGGCAATGAGCAGTTCTTC. Full variable domain (remainder filled in from reference TRBV5-1 and TRBJ2-1): KAGVTQTPRYLIKTRGQQVTLSCSPISGHRSVSWYQQTPGQGLQFLFEYFSETQRNKGNFPGRFSGRQFSNSRSEMNVSTLELGDSALYLCASSSTGHMGGNEQFFGPGTRLTVL.

The chain employs TRBV6-1 and TRBJ2-3; tentative D call: TRBD2 (6 bases). This CDR3 has 20 amino acids. V gave up 2 bases and J gave up 4 bases, with 28 bases separating them. In germline, CDR1 is MNHNS, CDR2 SASEGT. The chain's CDR3 is CASSEKFFGMLPEGPDTQYF. In DNA form, the CDR3 reads TGTGCCAGCAGTGAAAAGTTCTTCGGGATGCTACCGGAGGGTCCAGATACGCAGTATTTT.

Only one count was recorded for this clone. The chain carries TRBV11-3 and TRBJ1-3; D is unresolved. The CDR3 is made up of 13 amino acids. The V and J ends lost 11 bases and 4 bases respectively, with 15 bases between them. Per the germline V gene, CDR1 is SGHNT and CDR2 is YENEEA. The CDR3 sequence is CASALAPGNTIYF. As DNA, the CDR3 is TGTGCCTCAGCTTTGGCCCCAGGAAACACCATATATTTT.

The chain has TRBV7-9 and TRBJ2-7; 9 nucleotides align to TRBD2. The CDR3 extends over 15 amino acids. Germline V gene lookup returns CDR1 SEHNR and CDR2 FQNEAQ (reference sequence). V lost 3 bases and J lost 0; bases outside the gene matches: 3. CDR3 sequence: CASSFSGGSSYEQYF. As DNA, the CDR3 is TGTGCCAGCAGCTTTAGCGGGGGCAGCTCCTACGAGCAGTACTTC.

The chain combines TRBV12-3 or TRBV12-4 with TRBJ1-1, with a possible D match to TRBD1 (5 bases). V was pared by 6 bases and J by 10 bases, with 15 bases between. The CDR3 totals 12 residues. This CDR3 is CASRRTGGRAFF. The CDR3 DNA reads as TGTGCCAGCAGGAGGACCGGGGGGAGAGCTTTCTTT.

The chain links TRBV5-1 to TRBJ1-2; 8 nucleotides line up with TRBD1. V dropped 6 bases and J dropped 4; count of bases not matched to a gene: 17. The CDR3 consists of 17 residues. The germline gives CDR1 SGHRS, CDR2 YFSETQ. The CDR3 is CASKTSGQGGGGYGYTF. CDR3 DNA sequence: TGCGCCAGCAAAACCTCCGGACAGGGTGGAGGTGGCTATGGCTACACCTTC.

This clone was recorded once. This rearrangement joins TRBV6-5 to TRBJ1-2; no clear D. In germline, CDR1 is MNHEY, CDR2 SVGAGI. The CDR3 runs to 13 residues. The V and J ends lost 6 bases and 3 bases respectively, with 11 bases between them. CDR3 nucleotide sequence: TGTGCCAGCAGGGGGTCTGGGGACTATGGCTACACCTTC. This sequence encodes CASRGSGDYGYTF.

The sample holds a few counts of this clone. DNA for the CDR3: TGTGCCAGCTTACAGGGGATCTACAATGAGCAGTTCTTC. Translating it yields CASLQGIYNEQFF. V usage is TRBV2 and J usage is TRBJ2-1, with TRBD1 identical over 7 bases. The CDR3 contains 13 residues. V shed 8 bases and J 3 bases; nucleotides not matched to a gene: 4. Germline CDR1 and CDR2: SNHLY and FYNNEI.

The V call is TRBV4-2, the J call TRBJ2-7; 8 bases line up with TRBD1. With 4 bases clipped from V and 3 bases from J, the junction kept 14 bases outside the gene matches. Germline V lookup: CDR1 LGHNA, CDR2 YNFKEQ. The CDR3 sequence is 17 residues long. CDR3 bases: TGTGCCAGCAGCCCCGGGGGCAGGGGGCGTTTGGGCTACGAGCAGTACTTC. Translation gives CASSPGGRGRLGYEQYF.

The chain has TRBV5-4 and TRBJ2-5, with TRBD2 identical over 11 bases. This CDR3 has 16 amino acids. Germline-derived CDR1 and CDR2 are SGHNT and YYREEE (reference sequence). J was trimmed by 1 base and V by 0 bases; bases with no gene match: 2. The CDR3 region has the DNA TGTGCCAGCAGCTTGGAGCTAGCGGGAGGCCAAGAGACCCAGTACTTC. Its translation is CASSLELAGGQETQYF.

This chain uses TRBV12-3 or TRBV12-4 with TRBJ2-3; D call uncertain. The CDR3 is 12 amino acids. Trimming pared 6 bases from V and 0 bases from J, leaving 4 bases between. CDR3 DNA sequence: TGTGCCAGCAGCTGGAGCACAGATACGCAGTATTTT. Translating gives CASSWSTDTQYF.

The CDR3 nucleotides are TGTGCCAGCTCACAACGGGACCTCATCACGAGCACCGGGGAGCTGTTTTTT. It encodes CASSQRDLITSTGELFF. The rearrangement uses TRBV18 and TRBJ2-2; D is possibly TRBD1 or TRBD2 (5 bases each). Germline V gene lookup returns CDR1 KGHSH and CDR2 LQKENI. Deletions cut 4 bases from V and 4 bases from J, with 19 bases between. The CDR3 spans 17 residues.

The gene calls are TRBV10-3 and TRBJ1-4; D is possibly TRBD1 (5 bases). Trimming stripped 10 bases from V and 4 bases from J, with 10 bases between. The CDR3 extends over 12 amino acids. Germline loops: CDR1 ENHRY, CDR2 SYGVKD. The chain's CDR3 is CATREGNEKLFF. CDR3 sequence (DNA): TGTGCCACCAGGGAAGGTAATGAAAAACTGTTTTTT.

J is TRBJ1-2 and V is TRBV7-9; tentatively, D is TRBD1 (5 bases). Deletions cut 4 bases from V and 4 bases from J, with 13 bases between. Per germline, CDR1 SEHNR and CDR2 FQNEAQ (reference sequence). The CDR3 length is 14 residues. CDR3 nucleotides: TGTGCCAGCAGCTACGACAGTTTTCTCTATGGCTACACCTTC. This encodes CASSYDSFLYGYTF.

This clone appeared a single time. The chain carries TRBV19 and TRBJ2-5, with 9 bases that match TRBD2. The CDR3 spans 15 residues. The V gene end was trimmed by 10 bases and the J gene end by 5 bases; junction bases not matched to a gene: 14. Germline CDR1 reads LNHDA; CDR2 reads SQIVND (reference sequence). The CDR3 DNA is TGTGCCACGACCGGGGGCGGGGGGGCTGGGGAGACCCAGTACTTC. Translated, it gives CATTGGGGAGETQYF.

This clone was seen a handful of times. The chain couples TRBV5-4 to TRBJ2-1; D not resolved. The CDR3 covers 13 residues. Germline assignment: CDR1 SGHNT and CDR2 YYREEE (reference sequence). With 4 bases removed from V and 8 bases from J, the gap between germline ends came to 13 bases. The CDR3 DNA reads as TGTGCCAGCAGCCGGTTTCTGGGCGATGAGCAGTTCTTC. It specifies CASSRFLGDEQFF.

This clone was observed a handful of times. The V and J genes are TRBV6-2 or TRBV6-3 and TRBJ2-2; either TRBD1 or TRBD2 may fit D (5 bases each). The CDR3 runs 16 residues. V was pared by 4 bases and J by 5 bases, with 17 bases between. CDR1 and CDR2 from the germline V gene are MNHEY and SVGEGT. CDR3 DNA sequence: TGTGCCAGCAGTTTCCCCGGGACGGAGAGGACCGGGGAGCTGTTTTTT. Its translation: CASSFPGTERTGELFF.

The V call is TRBV12-5, the J call TRBJ1-2; D might be TRBD1 (6 bases). The CDR3 runs to 12 residues. Germline values: CDR1 LGHNT, CDR2 FRNRAP. Trimming pared 6 bases from V and 8 bases from J, leaving 13 bases between. Written as DNA, the CDR3 is TGTGCTAGTGGACCCCCGGGGGGCGGCTACACCTTC. Its translation: CASGPPGGGYTF.

The chain recombines TRBV7-8 with TRBJ2-4; 10 bases line up with TRBD2. The CDR3 runs to 15 residues. Germline V gene lookup returns CDR1 SGHVS and CDR2 FQNEAQ. V trimming: 2 bases; J trimming: 10 bases; junction bases outside the gene matches: 8. CDR3 in amino acids: CASSLSPLAGVIQYF. In DNA, the CDR3 is TGTGCCAGCAGCTTATCGCCGCTAGCGGGAGTTATTCAGTACTTC.

CDR3: CASSLGGTSGNSEQYF. CDR3 nucleotide sequence: TGCGCCAGCAGCTTGGGGGGGACTAGCGGGAACTCCGAGCAGTACTTC. J is TRBJ2-7 and V is TRBV5-1, with 13 bases that match TRBD2. This CDR3 has 16 amino acids. Germline V gene sequence: CDR1 SGHRS, CDR2 YFSETQ. Trimming removed 0 bases from V and 6 bases from J; junction bases left unmatched: 6.

CDR3 amino acids: CASRTQTGENYGYTF. The CDR3 DNA is TGTGCCAGCAGAACACAGACAGGGGAGAACTATGGCTACACCTTC. The V and J genes are TRBV2 and TRBJ1-2; 8 positions agree with TRBD1. There are 15 residues in the CDR3. CDR1 and CDR2 from the germline V gene are SNHLY and FYNNEI. The V segment lost 6 bases and the J segment 2 bases; nucleotides outside the gene matches: 8.